The TCR beta chain described here comes from a study of regulatory dendritic cells for organ transplantation (dated by TCRdb to 2017 to 2019). General notes on the study: Before and after allostimulation with regulatory or mature dendritic cells, TCRbeta repertoires were sequenced from sorted naive and memory CD4+ and CD8+ T cells.

Between the V and J ends, shortened by 3 bases and 0 bases respectively, the junction contains 14 bases. The germline V gene gives CDR1 as SGDLS and CDR2 as YYNGEE. Including the terminal cysteine and phenylalanine, the CDR3 comprises 16 residues. Solely the CDR3 DNA is kept, with 48 bases framed from the first base. A note on this clone: What this receptor recognizes is not known. Per-base quality was not reported, and no clone a single base away is much larger than it.

Study-wide conclusions, independent of this receptor: Among the resting subsets, the most alloreactive TCR clonotypes were found in memory CD8+ T cells. The repertoires of naive CD4+ and CD8+ T cells were highly diverse, while memory cell repertoires were less diverse, with memory CD8+ cells being the most oligoclonal. In both subjects, allostimulation led to expansion of memory CD8+ clones, although regulatory dendritic cells appeared to cause more limited expansion than mature dendritic cells did. Sequencing was done in only a couple of subjects, and the authors reported considerable heterogeneity between individuals in the alloreactive memory CD8+ T cell pool.

Multiplexed two-step PCR with Vbeta-specific forward primers and Jbeta-specific reverse primers was used to amplify TCRbeta CDR3 regions. The TCRbeta libraries were sequenced on an Illumina instrument via the immunoSEQ service. The authors' analysis ran thus. IMGT annotation was used to assign V, D and J genes, and synthetic CDR3 analogues were used to correct counts for multiplex PCR bias. In the immunoSEQ Analyzer, repertoire clonality was calculated as one minus normalized Shannon entropy. Clonal expansion was defined using Fisher's exact test with Benjamini-Hochberg false discovery rate control and a two-tailed threshold of P<0.01. Sourced from immuneACCESS, this table was stored by TCRdb with only in-frame sequences that have V and J called. A share of the clones is absent; for the studies checked, an unresolved V gene accounts for under half, and the remainder has no known explanation. V and J calls and clone size are given by that table; D and trimming were obtained from the DNA. The sample records 9,000 to 13,000 clones, roughly 70% of which are singletons. The ten largest clones add up to about 20% of the sample.

FACS was used to sort CD4+ or CD8+ cells into naive T cells, defined as CD45RA+, and memory T cells, defined as CD45RO+. T cells for TCR sequencing came from a couple of healthy control subjects. Unstimulated sorted T cell subsets served as baseline controls for the mixed lymphocyte reactions. The Qiagen DNeasy Blood & Tissue Kit was used to extract genomic DNA. The source material was memory CD8+ T cells from blood. Reading the label with the study, this specimen's cell subset or site is: CD45RO+ memory T cells. The receptor was isolated from a human donor in good health. Recombination joined TRBV9 with TRBJ2-3, and possibly TRBD2, on 7 matching bases. The nucleotide sequence is given as TGTGCCAGCAGCGCTGAGGGGGGGTCTAGCACAGATACGCAGTATTTT. It encodes CASSAEGGSSTDTQYF.